Listed below are T cell receptor beta chains from one sample, sequenced in a study of cytomegalovirus exposure and HLA in healthy donors. TCRdb's copy holds only in-frame clones and misses some; the assay was immunoSEQ multiplex PCR. Here the sample spans 100,000 to 150,000 clones, approximately 80% being singletons. Sequenced material: PBMCs. Receptors originate from a male donor in good health and CMV-seropositive. CDR3s include the opening cysteine and the closing phenylalanine or tryptophan. A D gene is named only where the DNA matches it firmly. Clone sizes are given selectively: once, few, many, or a class where the clone is expanded.

CDR3nt: TGTGCCTGGGCCCCGGGACTAGCGAACAATGAGCAGTTCTTC
CDR3aa: CAWAPGLANNEQFF
v_gene: TRBV30
abundance: NA
j_gene: TRBJ2-1
d_gene: TRBD2

CDR3nt: TGTGCCAGCAGTTACGGGACAATCGGTAACTATGGCTACACCTTC
CDR3aa: CASSYGTIGNYGYTF
v_gene: TRBV6-5
abundance: few
j_gene: TRBJ1-2
d_gene: NA

CDR3nt: TGTGCCAGCAGCTTTGAGGCCCGGCAGGGGGTACCTCTGAGCTATGGCTACACCTTC
CDR3aa: CASSFEARQGVPLSYGYTF
v_gene: TRBV5-4
abundance: once
j_gene: TRBJ1-2
d_gene: TRBD1

CDR3nt: TGTGCCAGCAGCTCGGGGGGGACTGCGACCTCTGGAAACACCATATATTTT
CDR3aa: CASSSGGTATSGNTIYF
v_gene: TRBV5-4
abundance: few
j_gene: TRBJ1-3
d_gene: NA

CDR3nt: TGTGCCGGGGGTAGGGGGCCCCTCCACTTT
CDR3aa: CAGGRGPLHF
v_gene: TRBV30
abundance: NA
j_gene: TRBJ1-6
d_gene: NA

CDR3nt: TGTGCCAGCAGCCCGGGGGGGGCGAGGCAAGAGACCCAGTACTTC
CDR3aa: CASSPGGARQETQYF
v_gene: TRBV7-9
abundance: NA
j_gene: TRBJ2-5
d_gene: TRBD2

CDR3nt: TGTGCCAGCAGAACTTTCTACGAGCAGTACTTC
CDR3aa: CASRTFYEQYF
v_gene: TRBV2
abundance: NA
j_gene: TRBJ2-7
d_gene: NA

CDR3nt: TGTGCCAGCAGCTTAGACGCAGCTAACTATGGCTACACCTTC
CDR3aa: CASSLDAANYGYTF
v_gene: TRBV7-2
abundance: NA
j_gene: TRBJ1-2
d_gene: NA

CDR3nt: TGTGCCACTGCGACAGGGAGAGAGCAGTACTTC
CDR3aa: CATATGREQYF
v_gene: TRBV19
abundance: NA
j_gene: TRBJ2-7
d_gene: TRBD1

CDR3nt: TGTGCCAGCAGTCCTAGCGGGAGGGCCTCCTACGAGCAGTACTTC
CDR3aa: CASSPSGRASYEQYF
v_gene: TRBV27
abundance: NA
j_gene: TRBJ2-7
d_gene: TRBD2

CDR3nt: TGTGCCAGCAGTGGAACCGGCCGGGGGATTCAGTACTTC
CDR3aa: CASSGTGRGIQYF
v_gene: TRBV6-1
abundance: NA
j_gene: TRBJ2-4
d_gene: NA

CDR3nt: TGTGCCAGCAGCCGAACTGGGGCGGGGGGTTCCTACGAGCAGTACTTC
CDR3aa: CASSRTGAGGSYEQYF
v_gene: TRBV4-2
abundance: NA
j_gene: TRBJ2-7
d_gene: TRBD2

CDR3nt: TGTGCCAGCAGTATTCAACAGGGGAGCGGGACTGAAGCTTTCTTT
CDR3aa: CASSIQQGSGTEAFF
v_gene: TRBV27
abundance: NA
j_gene: TRBJ1-1
d_gene: TRBD1

CDR3nt: TGTGCCAGCAGACGACAGGGGGTGAATGGCTACACCTTC
CDR3aa: CASRRQGVNGYTF
v_gene: TRBV27
abundance: NA
j_gene: TRBJ1-2
d_gene: TRBD1

CDR3nt: TGTGCCAGCAGCCAATTTCAGGGAAACACCGGGGAGCTGTTTTTT
CDR3aa: CASSQFQGNTGELFF
v_gene: TRBV11-2
abundance: NA
j_gene: TRBJ2-2
d_gene: NA

CDR3nt: TGTGCCAGTAGTATTAGCAGCCCACTCTACGAGCAGTACTTC
CDR3aa: CASSISSPLYEQYF
v_gene: TRBV19
abundance: NA
j_gene: TRBJ2-7
d_gene: NA

CDR3nt: TGTGCCAGCAGCTTTATAGCGGAGGCGTCAGAGACCCAGTACTTC
CDR3aa: CASSFIAEASETQYF
v_gene: TRBV7-9
abundance: NA
j_gene: TRBJ2-5
d_gene: NA

CDR3nt: TGTGCCAGTAGTATAGGGGACAGGGGGAATCAGCCCCAGCATTTT
CDR3aa: CASSIGDRGNQPQHF
v_gene: TRBV19
abundance: NA
j_gene: TRBJ1-5
d_gene: TRBD1

CDR3nt: TGTGCCAGCAGCGGGACAGATCGGGACATTCAGTACTTC
CDR3aa: CASSGTDRDIQYF
v_gene: TRBV7-9
abundance: NA
j_gene: TRBJ2-4
d_gene: TRBD1

CDR3nt: TGCGCCAGCAGCCAAGGACAGGGGGCAAGTGGCTACACCTTC
CDR3aa: CASSQGQGASGYTF
v_gene: TRBV4-1
abundance: once
j_gene: TRBJ1-2
d_gene: TRBD1

CDR3nt: TGTGCCAGTAGTGACTTTTTGGTAAACGAGCAGTACTTC
CDR3aa: CASSDFLVNEQYF
v_gene: TRBV19
abundance: NA
j_gene: TRBJ2-7
d_gene: NA

CDR3nt: TGCAGCGGACGGACTAGCGGATCCTACGAGCAGTACTTC
CDR3aa: CSGRTSGSYEQYF
v_gene: TRBV29-1
abundance: NA
j_gene: TRBJ2-7
d_gene: TRBD2

CDR3nt: TGCAGCGTTGATACGGACAGGGCGCTTTATGGCTACACCTTC
CDR3aa: CSVDTDRALYGYTF
v_gene: TRBV29-1
abundance: NA
j_gene: TRBJ1-2
d_gene: TRBD1

CDR3nt: TGCGCCAGCAGCCAGAGTGACGCGGGAGGGAGCTCAGATACGCAGTATTTT
CDR3aa: CASSQSDAGGSSDTQYF
v_gene: TRBV4-3
abundance: NA
j_gene: TRBJ2-3
d_gene: TRBD2

CDR3nt: TGTTCCAGCAGCTTAGGCCGAGAAGAGACCCAGTACTTC
CDR3aa: CSSSLGREETQYF
v_gene: TRBV7-9
abundance: NA
j_gene: TRBJ2-5
d_gene: NA

CDR3nt: TGCGCCAGCAGCCCCGAGGGGACTCCCCCCGACAATGAGCAGTTCTTC
CDR3aa: CASSPEGTPPDNEQFF
v_gene: TRBV5-1
abundance: NA
j_gene: TRBJ2-1
d_gene: NA

CDR3nt: TGTGCCAGCAAGTTCTTAGGGACAGGGATAGAGACCCAGTACTTC
CDR3aa: CASKFLGTGIETQYF
v_gene: TRBV2
abundance: NA
j_gene: TRBJ2-5
d_gene: TRBD1

CDR3nt: TGTGCCAGCAGCCAAGGAAGCAGGGTGCAAGAGACCCAGTACTTC
CDR3aa: CASSQGSRVQETQYF
v_gene: TRBV14
abundance: NA
j_gene: TRBJ2-5
d_gene: NA